The next 21 T cell receptor beta chains were all read from a single sample in a study of shared clonotypes between healthy human individuals. Produced via immunoSEQ multiplex PCR; TCRdb's table is partial and in-frame only. The table includes about 600,000 clones, roughly 79% detected once. Sequenced sample: PBMCs. The source is a woman aged 40-49 years in good health. Some clones in this sample may be carry-over from other donors' samples.

This chain links TRBV28 with TRBJ2-7, with D unresolved. V lost 5 bases, J lost 4 bases, and 6 bases lay in between. Germline V lookup: CDR1 MDHEN, CDR2 SYDVKM. The CDR3 length is 11 residues. The CDR3 loop is CASSRWYEQYF. The CDR3 region has the DNA TGTGCCAGCAGTCGGTGGTACGAGCAGTACTTC.

V usage is TRBV5-5 and J usage is TRBJ2-5; weak D call: TRBD1 (7 bases). V was cut by 4 bases and J by 2 bases, with 15 bases left in between. The germline gives CDR1 SGHKS, CDR2 YYEKEE (reference sequence). The CDR3 covers 15 residues. The CDR3 sequence: CASSGGTALQETQYF. The CDR3 DNA reads TGTGCCAGCAGCGGAGGGACAGCCTTACAAGAGACCCAGTACTTC.

Here the CDR3 DNA reads TGTGCCAGCAGCACAAAGGGACAGGGAGCATCTGGAAACACCATATATTTT. Amino acid sequence: CASSTKGQGASGNTIYF. This sequence joins TRBV9 and TRBJ1-3, with 9 bases matching TRBD1. Trimming took 4 bases from V and 1 from J; bases not matched to a gene: 9. In germline, CDR1 is SGDLS, CDR2 YYNGEE. This CDR3 has 17 residues.

This rearrangement joins TRBV7-2 to TRBJ2-3, with D perhaps TRBD2 (6 bases). Germline CDR1 is SGHTA and CDR2 is FQGNSA. The CDR3 covers 17 residues. Trimming pared 2 bases from V and 1 base from J, leaving 16 bases between. As DNA, the CDR3 is TGTGCCAGCAGCTTATCGAGCGGGTCGCGGCGCACAGATACGCAGTATTTT. Translating it yields CASSLSSGSRRTDTQYF.

The gene calls are TRBV7-2 and TRBJ1-5, with 8 bases aligning to TRBD1. The CDR3 totals 15 residues. The V and J ends lost 5 bases and 0 bases, in that order; junction bases with no gene match: 3. Germline V gene sequence: CDR1 SGHTA, CDR2 FQGNSA. CDR3 nucleotides: TGTGCCAGCAGCCGCACAGGGGGTAGCAATCAGCCCCAGCATTTT. Its protein product is CASSRTGGSNQPQHF.

The chain joins TRBV7-9 to TRBJ2-6; D is undetermined. Trimming took off 2 bases at V and 4 bases at J, with 9 bases between the two ends. The CDR3 contains 15 residues. Germline loops: CDR1 SEHNR, CDR2 FQNEAQ (reference sequence). CDR3: CASSLPNPGANVLTF. The CDR3 nucleotides are TGTGCCAGCAGCTTACCCAACCCCGGGGCCAACGTCCTGACTTTC.

Note on this clone: A read error may produce the germline difference seen at one junction end. The chain joins TRBV29-1 to TRBJ2-1, with a possible D match to TRBD2 (5 bases). Germline values: CDR1 SQVTM, CDR2 ANQGSEA. The CDR3 loop spans 13 amino acids. CDR3 in amino acids: CSVEASSDNEQFF. Here the CDR3 DNA reads TGCAGCGTTGAAGCTAGCTCCGACAATGAGCAGTTCTTC.

CDR3 region: CASRLPGYGANVLTF. The CDR3 nucleotides are TGCGCCAGCAGGTTACCAGGGTACGGGGCCAACGTCCTGACTTTC. V usage is TRBV5-1 and J usage is TRBJ2-6; D is perhaps TRBD1 (5 bases). The CDR3 length is 15 residues. Trimming shortened V by 5 bases and J by 4 bases, and 13 bases separated the two germline ends. Germline V gene data show CDR1 as SGHRS and CDR2 as YFSETQ.

The V call is TRBV7-6, the J call TRBJ1-5; tentative D call: TRBD1 (5 bases). V lost 5 bases and J lost 1, with 18 bases in between. This CDR3 contains 17 residues. CDR1 SGHVS and CDR2 FNYEAQ come from the germline V gene. CDR3 sequence: CASSPRMGGESNQPQHF. As DNA, the CDR3 is TGTGCCAGCAGCCCCCGAATGGGGGGGGAAAGCAATCAGCCCCAGCATTTT.

The sample holds a few counts of this clone. One end of the junction does not line up with germline, which may come from a read error. The V gene is TRBV2, the J gene TRBJ2-1; 7 bases agree with TRBD2. The CDR3 length is 10 residues. Germline CDR1 is SNHLY and CDR2 is FYNNEI. The CDR3 region has the DNA TGTGCCAGCAGTGAGACTAGCCGGGTCTTC. Its protein is CASSETSRVF. The variable domain in full, completed from reference TRBV2 and TRBJ2-1, reads EPEVTQTPSHQVTQMGQEVILRCVPISNHLYFYWYRQILGQKVEFLVSFYNNEISEKSEIFDDQFSVERPDGSNFTLKIRSTKLEDSAMYFCASSETSRVFGPGTRLTVL.

Of note for this clone: This likely reflects a read error, since a far larger clone is one base away. The CDR3 here is CASSVAEGSYEQYF. The CDR3 nucleotides read TGTGCCAGCAGTGTTGCCGAGGGCTCCTACGAGCAGTACTTC. This sequence joins TRBV10-3 and TRBJ2-5, with a possible D match to TRBD2 (5 bases). With the DNA end fitting TRBJ2-7 better, the J assignment may be wrong. Per the germline V gene, CDR1 is ENHRY and CDR2 is SYGVKD. The CDR3 contains 14 residues.

The gene calls are TRBV6-1 and TRBJ2-7; 7 bases line up with TRBD2. This CDR3 has 15 residues. Losses at the gene ends were 4 bases for V and 1 base for J; bases not matched to a gene: 7. Germline values: CDR1 MNHNS, CDR2 SASEGT. This chain's CDR3 is CASSVVASGSYEQYF. The CDR3 nucleotides are TGTGCCAGCAGTGTGGTCGCTAGCGGATCCTACGAGCAGTACTTC.

Turning to this clone: The same CDR3 arises from other DNA sequences in this sample as well. The rearrangement uses TRBV9 and TRBJ2-3; no reliable D call. Germline V gives CDR1 SGDLS, CDR2 YYNGEE. The CDR3 is made up of 12 amino acids. Trimming removed 0 bases from V and 3 bases from J, with 2 bases in between. In DNA, the CDR3 is TGTGCCAGCAGCGTAGGAACAGATACGCAGTATTTT. The encoded protein is CASSVGTDTQYF. Variable domain in full (rest from reference TRBV9 and TRBJ2-3): DSGVTQTPKHLITATGQRVTLRCSPRSGDLSVYWYQQSLDQGLQFLIQYYNGEERAKGNILERFSAQQFPDLHSELNLSSLELGDSALYFCASSVGTDTQYFGPGTRLTVL.

J is TRBJ2-7 and V is TRBV27, with D possibly called TRBD1 or TRBD2 (5 bases each). The germline CDR1 and CDR2 sequences are MNHEY and SMNVEV (reference sequence). Trimming removed 6 bases at V and 2 bases at J, with 14 bases between. This CDR3 has 14 residues. CDR3 in DNA: TGTGCCAGCAGCCCGGGACGGGGAACCTACGAGCAGTACTTC. Encoded protein: CASSPGRGTYEQYF.

The table lists this clone with a count of one. The chain joins TRBV25-1 to TRBJ2-5, with 7 bases lining up with TRBD1. The J call may be wrong; the DNA end is better matched by TRBJ2-7. The CDR3 spans 14 residues. CDR1 is MGHDK, CDR2 SYGVNS, per germline. The CDR3 bases are TGTGCCAGCACAGGGACCCCAGGGGGTTACGAGCAGTACTTC. Amino acids: CASTGTPGGYEQYF.

This chain uses TRBV19 with TRBJ1-5; no clear D. This CDR3 comprises 9 residues. The ends were cut back, 8 bases at V and 9 bases at J, with 5 bases in the middle. CDR1 and CDR2 from the germline V gene are LNHDA and SQIVND (reference sequence). This CDR3 is CASGGPQHF. In nucleotides, the CDR3 is TGTGCCAGTGGCGGGCCCCAGCATTTT.

The V call is TRBV7-2, the J call TRBJ2-3; 10 nucleotides align to TRBD2. Unmatched junction bases numbered 6, after V lost 5 bases and J lost 1 base. CDR3 length equals 16 residues. Germline V gene lookup returns CDR1 SGHTA and CDR2 FQGNSA. The CDR3 spells CASSRVGTSGTDTQYF. CDR3 DNA: TGTGCCAGCAGCCGAGTCGGGACTAGCGGCACAGATACGCAGTATTTT.

The chain is built from TRBV6-5 and TRBJ2-2; the match to TRBD1 covers 7 bases. The CDR3 length is 15 residues. CDR1 MNHEY and CDR2 SVGAGI come from the germline V gene. V trimming: 6 bases; J trimming: 4 bases; junction bases outside the gene matches: 8. CDR3 region: CASRTGVPSTGELFF. CDR3 nucleotides: TGTGCCAGCAGAACAGGGGTCCCGAGCACCGGGGAGCTGTTTTTT.

This chain connects TRBV5-1 to TRBJ1-6, with 8 bases aligning to TRBD1. V shed 4 bases and J 11 bases; nucleotides not matched to a gene: 5. The CDR3 extends over 13 amino acids. The germline gives CDR1 SGHRS, CDR2 YFSETQ. CDR3 sequence: CASSAGQETPLHF. The CDR3 coding sequence is TGCGCCAGCAGCGCGGGACAGGAAACACCCCTCCACTTT.

In its sample, this clone was seen a few times. The rearrangement links TRBV28 to TRBJ1-2; TRBD1 matches 7 bases. The germline V gene has CDR1 MDHEN and CDR2 SYDVKM. V lost 7 bases and J lost 5; bases outside the gene matches: 10. This CDR3 spans 14 amino acids. CDR3 in amino acids: CASTPGQSFYGYTF. In DNA, the CDR3 is TGTGCCAGCACTCCGGGACAGTCATTTTATGGCTACACCTTC.

This clone showed up just once. The rearrangement uses TRBV7-3 and TRBJ2-3; D could derive from TRBD1 or TRBD2 (6 bases each). CDR1 is SGHTA, CDR2 FQGTGA, per germline. The ends were cut back, 1 base at V and 2 bases at J, with 13 bases in the middle. CDR3 length equals 16 residues. The CDR3 loop reads CASSLNVGGLTDTQYF. DNA for the CDR3: TGTGCCAGCAGCTTAAACGTTGGGGGGCTCACAGATACGCAGTATTTT. Combining the CDR3 with reference TRBV7-3 and TRBJ2-3 gives the whole variable domain GAGVSQTPSNKVTEKGKYVELRCDPISGHTALYWYRQSLGQGPEFLIYFQGTGAADDSGLPNDRFFAVRPEGSVSTLKIQRTERGDSAVYLCASSLNVGGLTDTQYFGPGTRLTVL.